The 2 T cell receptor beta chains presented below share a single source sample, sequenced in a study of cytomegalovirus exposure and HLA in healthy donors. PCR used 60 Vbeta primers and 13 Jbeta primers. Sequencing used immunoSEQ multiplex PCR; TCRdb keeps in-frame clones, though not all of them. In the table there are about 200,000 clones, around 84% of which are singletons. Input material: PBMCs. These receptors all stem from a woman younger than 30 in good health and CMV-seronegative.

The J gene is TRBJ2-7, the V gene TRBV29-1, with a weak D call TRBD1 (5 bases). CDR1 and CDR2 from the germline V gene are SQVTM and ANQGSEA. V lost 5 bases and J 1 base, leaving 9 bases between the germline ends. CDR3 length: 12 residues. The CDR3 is CSVLQGSYEQYF. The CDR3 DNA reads TGCAGCGTTTTGCAGGGATCCTACGAGCAGTACTTC.

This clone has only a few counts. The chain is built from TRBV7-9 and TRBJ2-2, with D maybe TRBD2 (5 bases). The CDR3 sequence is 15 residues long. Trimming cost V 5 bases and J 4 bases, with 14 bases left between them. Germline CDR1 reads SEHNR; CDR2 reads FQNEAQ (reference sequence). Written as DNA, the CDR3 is TGTGCCAGCAGCCCCTCGGGAATCAGCACCGGGGAGCTGTTTTTT. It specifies CASSPSGISTGELFF.